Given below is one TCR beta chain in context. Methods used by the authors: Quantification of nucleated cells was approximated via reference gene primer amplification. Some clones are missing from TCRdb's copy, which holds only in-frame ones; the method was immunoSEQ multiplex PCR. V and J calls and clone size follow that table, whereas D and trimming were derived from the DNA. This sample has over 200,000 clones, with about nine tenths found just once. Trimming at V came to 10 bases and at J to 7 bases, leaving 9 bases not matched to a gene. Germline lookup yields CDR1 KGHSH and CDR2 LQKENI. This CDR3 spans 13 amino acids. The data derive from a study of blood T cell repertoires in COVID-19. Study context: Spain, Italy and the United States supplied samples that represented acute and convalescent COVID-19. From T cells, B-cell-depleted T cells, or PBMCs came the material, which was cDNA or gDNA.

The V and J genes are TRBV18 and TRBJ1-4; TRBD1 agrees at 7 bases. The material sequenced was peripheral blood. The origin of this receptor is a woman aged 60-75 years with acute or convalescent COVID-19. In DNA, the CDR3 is TGTGCCACCCAGGGGGGTGCAGGTGAAAAACTGTTTTTT. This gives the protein CATQGGAGEKLFF.